This entry is about one TCR beta chain. Antigen specificity is unknown. The data stem from a study of radiotherapy plus CTLA-4 blockade in lung cancer. Study-level findings and limits: Some TCR clones had been derived from tumors. These clones expanded in peripheral blood after radiotherapy plus ipilimumab. Interferon-beta and early blood T cell clone dynamics reportedly predicted response best.

Method: immunoSEQ multiplex PCR; TCRdb's copy keeps in-frame clones and lacks some. The table shows some 87,000 clones, with under 85% occurring only once. The specimen comprised peripheral blood, sampled from a patient treated with radiotherapy plus ipilimumab. This TCR was sampled from a human donor with non-small cell lung cancer that progressed on radiotherapy plus ipilimumab.

The CDR3 DNA reads TGTGCCAGTAGTTCCCGATCGAGGGATACGCAGTATTTT. The encoded protein is CASSSRSRDTQYF. J is TRBJ2-3 and V is TRBV19; D is unclear. Germline V gene sequence: CDR1 LNHDA, CDR2 SQIVND (reference sequence). Trimming removed 5 bases from V and 6 bases from J, with 12 bases in between. This CDR3 spans 13 amino acids.